The 20 T cell receptor beta chains listed next were all sequenced from one sample in a study of blood T cell repertoires in COVID-19. Assay used: immunoSEQ multiplex PCR; TCRdb lists only in-frame clones, some missing. The table has roughly 200,000 clones, 70% to 90% seen once. What was sequenced was peripheral blood. Receptors originate from a human donor with active or convalescent COVID-19. The donor label of this sample is uncertain.

The chain carries TRBV25-1 and TRBJ2-1; D may be TRBD1 (6 bases). V lost 7 bases, J lost 0 bases, and 10 bases lay in between. CDR1 and CDR2 (germline): MGHDK, SYGVNS. This CDR3 comprises 14 residues. As DNA, the CDR3 is TGTGCCAGCATCACAGGGAGCTCCTACAATGAGCAGTTCTTC. It codes for CASITGSSYNEQFF.

The V call is TRBV7-2, the J call TRBJ2-3; 10 bases are shared with TRBD2. V lost 5 bases to trimming and J lost 3 bases; unmatched junction nucleotides: 5. CDR1 and CDR2 from the germline V gene are SGHTA and FQGNSA. The CDR3 runs to 15 residues. CDR3 sequence: CASSLPSGSTDTQYF. The CDR3 DNA follows: TGTGCCAGCAGCCTTCCTAGCGGGAGTACAGATACGCAGTATTTT.

The J gene is TRBJ1-1, the V gene TRBV12-3 or TRBV12-4; possible D gene TRBD1, 6 bases. Trimming took off 3 bases at V and 10 bases at J, with 12 bases between the two ends. The CDR3 contains 12 residues. The CDR3 nucleotides read TGTGCCAGCAGTTTTGGGGGGGCGGGAGCTTTCTTT. Its translation: CASSFGGAGAFF.

The gene calls are TRBV4-1 and TRBJ2-7, with TRBD1 matching 9 bases. Germline trimming cut 4 bases from V and 5 bases from J; bases unmatched to any gene: 3. CDR3 size: 13 residues. CDR1 MGHRA and CDR2 YSYEKL come from the germline V gene. The CDR3: CASSLQGAHEQYF. The CDR3 DNA follows: TGCGCCAGCAGCCTACAGGGGGCCCACGAGCAGTACTTC.

V is TRBV6-5 and J is TRBJ1-1; D uncertain. The CDR3 spans 14 residues. Per germline, CDR1 MNHEY and CDR2 SVGAGI. Trimming pared 11 bases from V and 0 bases from J, leaving 16 bases between. The CDR3 protein is CAGLHGGMNTEAFF. CDR3 nucleotides: TGTGCCGGGCTCCACGGAGGGATGAACACTGAAGCTTTCTTT.

J is TRBJ1-2 and V is TRBV5-4, with D perhaps TRBD1 (5 bases). Deletions cut 9 bases from V and 7 bases from J, with 16 bases between. Germline V gives CDR1 SGHNT, CDR2 YYREEE (reference sequence). The CDR3 totals 12 residues. CDR3 sequence: CATGGVSPGYTF. The CDR3 nucleotides read TGTGCCACCGGGGGAGTTTCCCCTGGCTACACCTTC.

The chain is built from TRBV19 and TRBJ2-5, with 12 positions matching TRBD2. Trimming cost V 5 bases and J 9 bases; bases outside gene matches: 7. CDR1 LNHDA and CDR2 SQIVND come from the germline V gene (reference sequence). The CDR3 contains 14 residues. DNA of the CDR3: TGTGCCAGTAGTCCCCGACTAGCGGGAGTGGCCCAGTACTTC. Translating it yields CASSPRLAGVAQYF.

This clone was observed a single time. This chain uses TRBV11-1 with TRBJ2-3; D might be TRBD1 (6 bases). CDR1 is SGHAT, CDR2 FQDESV, per germline (reference sequence). This CDR3 contains 12 residues. Between the trimmed V and J ends, which lost 4 bases and 8 bases, there was a span of 10 bases. The CDR3 loop is CASSSAGVTQYF. CDR3 coding DNA: TGTGCCAGCAGCTCCGCAGGGGTTACGCAGTATTTT.

J is TRBJ2-7 and V is TRBV19; D not certain. In germline, CDR1 is LNHDA, CDR2 SQIVND (reference sequence). V dropped 6 bases and J dropped 5 bases, with 17 bases sitting between them. The CDR3 totals 14 residues. In DNA, the CDR3 is TGTGCCAGTAGCCCAAATGGTTTCTCTAACGAGCAGTACTTC. It translates to CASSPNGFSNEQYF.

The chain combines TRBV28 with TRBJ1-2; 9 bases align to TRBD1. Germline V gene sequence: CDR1 MDHEN, CDR2 SYDVKM. The V and J ends lost 2 bases and 3 bases, in that order; junction bases with no gene match: 7. The CDR3 totals 16 residues. This chain's CDR3 is CASSLRTGEIDYGYTF. The CDR3 nucleotides are TGTGCCAGCAGTTTACGGACAGGGGAAATAGACTATGGCTACACCTTC.

This chain connects TRBV11-3 to TRBJ2-1; D is unclear. Germline CDR1 and CDR2: SGHNT and YENEEA. V lost 1 base and J 4 bases, leaving 5 bases between the germline ends. The CDR3 is 13 amino acids. As DNA, the CDR3 is TGTGCCAGCAGCTTAGGACAATACAATGAGCAGTTCTTC. It yields the protein CASSLGQYNEQFF.

This clone is a singleton in its sample. The chain couples TRBV28 to TRBJ1-3, with 7 nucleotides matching TRBD1. The V and J ends lost 4 bases and 4 bases, in that order; junction bases with no gene match: 1. The CDR3 is 13 amino acids. Germline assignment: CDR1 MDHEN and CDR2 SYDVKM. The CDR3 DNA is TGTGCCAGCAGTTGGGGACAGGGAAACACCATATATTTT. Residues: CASSWGQGNTIYF.

The chain combines TRBV4-3 with TRBJ2-1; 9 bases map to TRBD2. With V trimmed by 3 bases and J by 4 bases, 10 bases remained unmatched. CDR1 LGHNA and CDR2 YSLEER come from the germline V gene. The CDR3 has 17 amino acids. CDR3: CASSQGTSTGSYNEQFF. The CDR3 DNA sequence: TGCGCCAGCAGCCAGGGGACTAGCACGGGTTCGTACAATGAGCAGTTCTTC.

The rearrangement uses TRBV7-2 and TRBJ1-1, with D possibly matching TRBD1 (6 bases). The V gene's germline CDR1 is SGHTA and CDR2 FQGNSA. This CDR3 is 15 amino acids long. The ends were cut back, 1 base at V and 1 base at J, with 10 bases in the middle. CDR3 DNA sequence: TGTGCCAGCAGCTTAGGTATAGGGGGGAACACTGAAGCTTTCTTT. It translates to CASSLGIGGNTEAFF.

The chain has TRBV18 and TRBJ1-1; TRBD1 matches 8 bases. Germline V gene lookup returns CDR1 KGHSH and CDR2 LQKENI. The V gene end was trimmed by 6 bases and the J gene end by 1 base; junction bases not matched to a gene: 1. The CDR3 spans 13 residues. The CDR3 here is CASSDRGNTEAFF. Written as DNA, the CDR3 is TGTGCCAGCTCTGACAGGGGGAACACTGAAGCTTTCTTT.

This clone occurred once. The CDR3 nucleotides are TGTGCCAGCAGTCGTACAGGGGCGGGGGAAAAACTGTTTTTT. This codes for CASSRTGAGEKLFF. This sequence joins TRBV27 and TRBJ1-4, with 7 bases that match TRBD1. V gave up 5 bases and J gave up 8 bases; unmatched junction bases: 8. Germline V gene data show CDR1 as MNHEY and CDR2 as SMNVEV (reference sequence). The length of the CDR3 is 14 residues.

This clone has more than one count but fewer than ten. The CDR3 DNA sequence: TGCAGCGTGGGACAGGGTCCCTATGGCTACACCTTC. It yields the protein CSVGQGPYGYTF. J is TRBJ1-2 and V is TRBV29-1; 9 bases are a match to TRBD1. J gave up 4 bases and V 6 bases, and 3 bases lay outside the gene matches. This CDR3 is 12 amino acids long. Germline V gives CDR1 SQVTM, CDR2 ANQGSEA.

J is TRBJ2-3 and V is TRBV27; tentatively, D is TRBD2 (6 bases). The CDR3 is 15 residues long. Germline CDR1 reads MNHEY; CDR2 reads SMNVEV (reference sequence). The V end lost 8 bases, the J end lost 0 bases, and 15 bases lay between the germline ends. Here the CDR3 reads CASVSLATSTDTQYF. As DNA, the CDR3 is TGTGCCAGCGTCTCTCTAGCGACTAGCACAGATACGCAGTATTTT.

J is TRBJ2-3 and V is TRBV18; the D is unclear. The V gene lost 4 bases and the J gene lost 2 bases, with 10 bases spanning the gap. The germline CDR1 and CDR2 sequences are KGHSH and LQKENI. CDR3 length: 14 residues. CDR3 DNA: TGTGCCAGCTCACGTACACCGAACACAGATACGCAGTATTTT. Its protein product is CASSRTPNTDTQYF.

This clone was picked up a small number of times. This chain joins TRBV2 and TRBJ2-2, with D perhaps matching TRBD2 (6 bases). The CDR3 length is 14 residues. CDR1 is SNHLY and CDR2 is FYNNEI in the germline V gene. Trimming stripped 6 bases from V and 3 bases from J, with 11 bases between. The CDR3 sequence: CASRVAGYTGELFF. For the CDR3, the DNA is TGTGCCAGCAGGGTCGCGGGATACACCGGGGAGCTGTTTTTT.